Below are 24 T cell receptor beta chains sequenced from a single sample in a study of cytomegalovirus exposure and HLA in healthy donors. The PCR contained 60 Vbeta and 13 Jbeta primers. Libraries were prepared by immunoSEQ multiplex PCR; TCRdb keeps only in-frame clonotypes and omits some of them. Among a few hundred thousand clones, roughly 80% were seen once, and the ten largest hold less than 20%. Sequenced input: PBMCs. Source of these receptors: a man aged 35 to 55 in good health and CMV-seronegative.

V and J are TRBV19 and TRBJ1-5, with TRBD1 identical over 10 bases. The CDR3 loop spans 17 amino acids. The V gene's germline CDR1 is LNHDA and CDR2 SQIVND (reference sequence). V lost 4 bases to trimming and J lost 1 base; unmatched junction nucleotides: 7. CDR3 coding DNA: TGTGCCAGTAGTACCACCTGGACAGGGGGGAGCAATCAGCCCCAGCATTTT. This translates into CASSTTWTGGSNQPQHF. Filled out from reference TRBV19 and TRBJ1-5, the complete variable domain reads DGGITQSPKYLFRKEGQNVTLSCEQNLNHDAMYWYRQDPGQGLRLIYYSQIVNDFQKGDIAEGYSVSREKKESFPLTVTSAQKNPTAFYLCASSTTWTGGSNQPQHFGDGTRLSIL.

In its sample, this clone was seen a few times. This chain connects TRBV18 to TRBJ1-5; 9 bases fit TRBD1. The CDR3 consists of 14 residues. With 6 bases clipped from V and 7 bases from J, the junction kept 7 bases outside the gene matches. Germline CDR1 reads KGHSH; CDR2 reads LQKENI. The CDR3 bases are TGTGCCAGCTCCTCGGGACAGGGAGGCCAGCCCCAGCATTTT. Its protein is CASSSGQGGQPQHF.

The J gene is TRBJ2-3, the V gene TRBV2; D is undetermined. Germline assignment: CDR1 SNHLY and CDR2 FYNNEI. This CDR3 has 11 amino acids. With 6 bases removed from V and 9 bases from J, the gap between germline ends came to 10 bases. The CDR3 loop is CASRARTTQYF. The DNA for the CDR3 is TGTGCCAGCAGGGCCAGAACCACGCAGTATTTT.

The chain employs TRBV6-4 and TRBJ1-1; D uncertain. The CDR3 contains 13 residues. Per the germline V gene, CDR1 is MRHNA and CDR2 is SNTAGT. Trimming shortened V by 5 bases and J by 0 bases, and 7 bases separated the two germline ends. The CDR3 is CASSWQMNTEAFF. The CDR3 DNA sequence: TGTGCCAGCAGTTGGCAGATGAACACTGAAGCTTTCTTT.

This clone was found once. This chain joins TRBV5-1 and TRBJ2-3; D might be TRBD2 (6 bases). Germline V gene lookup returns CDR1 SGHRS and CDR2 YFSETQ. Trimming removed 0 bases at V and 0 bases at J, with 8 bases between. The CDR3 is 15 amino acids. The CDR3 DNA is TGCGCCAGCAGCTTGGCGGCGGGGAGCACAGATACGCAGTATTTT. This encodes CASSLAAGSTDTQYF.

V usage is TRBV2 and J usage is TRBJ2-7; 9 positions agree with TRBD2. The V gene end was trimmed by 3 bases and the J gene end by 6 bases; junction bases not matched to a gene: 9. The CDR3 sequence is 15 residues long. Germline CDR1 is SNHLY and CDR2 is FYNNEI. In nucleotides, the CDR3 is TGTGCCAGCAGTGAGTGGGTAGCGGGAGAGACCGAGCAGTACTTC. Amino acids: CASSEWVAGETEQYF.

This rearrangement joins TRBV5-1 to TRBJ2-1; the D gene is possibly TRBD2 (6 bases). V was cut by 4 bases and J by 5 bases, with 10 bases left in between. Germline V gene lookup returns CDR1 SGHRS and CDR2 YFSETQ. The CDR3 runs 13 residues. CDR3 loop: CASSPDYNNEQFF. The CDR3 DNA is TGCGCCAGCAGCCCGGACTATAACAATGAGCAGTTCTTC.

The CDR3 loop is CASSIQFGGTGELFF. The CDR3 DNA is TGTGCCAGTAGTATTCAGTTTGGTGGCACCGGGGAGCTGTTTTTT. The chain has TRBV19 and TRBJ2-2; D call uncertain. Germline-derived CDR1 and CDR2 are LNHDA and SQIVND (reference sequence). Trimming pared 3 bases from V and 4 bases from J, leaving 12 bases between. CDR3 length: 15 amino acids. The variable domain in full, with the rest retrieved from reference TRBV19 and TRBJ2-2, is DGGITQSPKYLFRKEGQNVTLSCEQNLNHDAMYWYRQDPGQGLRLIYYSQIVNDFQKGDIAEGYSVSREKKESFPLTVTSAQKNPTAFYLCASSIQFGGTGELFFGEGSRLTVL.

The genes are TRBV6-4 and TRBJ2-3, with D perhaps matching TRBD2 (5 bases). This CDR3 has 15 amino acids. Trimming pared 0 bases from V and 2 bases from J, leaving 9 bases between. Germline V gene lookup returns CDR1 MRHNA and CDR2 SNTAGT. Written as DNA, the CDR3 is TGTGCCAGCAGTGACTCCCCTAGCCACACAGATACGCAGTATTTT. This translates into CASSDSPSHTDTQYF.

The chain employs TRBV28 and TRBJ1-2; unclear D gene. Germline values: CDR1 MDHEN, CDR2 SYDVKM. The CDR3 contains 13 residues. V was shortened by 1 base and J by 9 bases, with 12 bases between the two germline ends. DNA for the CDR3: TGTGCCAGCAGTTTATTTGGTCAGATGAGCTACACCTTC. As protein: CASSLFGQMSYTF.

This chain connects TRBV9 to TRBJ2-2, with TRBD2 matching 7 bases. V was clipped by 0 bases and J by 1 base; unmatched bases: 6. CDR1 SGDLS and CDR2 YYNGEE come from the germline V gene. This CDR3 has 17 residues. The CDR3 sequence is CASSVARLAVNTGELFF. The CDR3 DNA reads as TGTGCCAGCAGCGTAGCTCGGCTAGCGGTGAACACCGGGGAGCTGTTTTTT.

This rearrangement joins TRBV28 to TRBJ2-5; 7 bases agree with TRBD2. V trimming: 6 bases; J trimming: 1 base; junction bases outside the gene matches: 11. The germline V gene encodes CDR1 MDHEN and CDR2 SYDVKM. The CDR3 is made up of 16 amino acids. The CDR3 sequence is CASSPRGGRAQETQYF. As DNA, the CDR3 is TGTGCCAGCAGCCCCCGGGGAGGGAGGGCCCAAGAGACCCAGTACTTC.

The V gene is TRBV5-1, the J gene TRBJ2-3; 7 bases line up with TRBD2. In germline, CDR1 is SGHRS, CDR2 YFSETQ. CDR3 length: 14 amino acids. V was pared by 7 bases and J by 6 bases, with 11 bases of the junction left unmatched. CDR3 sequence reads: CASWPSGGTDTQYF. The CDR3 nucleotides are TGCGCCAGCTGGCCTAGCGGAGGGACGGATACGCAGTATTTT.

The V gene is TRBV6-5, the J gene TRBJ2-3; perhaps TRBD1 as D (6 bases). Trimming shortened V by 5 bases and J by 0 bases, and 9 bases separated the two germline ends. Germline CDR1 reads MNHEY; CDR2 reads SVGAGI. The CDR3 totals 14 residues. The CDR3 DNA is TGTGCCAGCAGTAGACAGGCTAGCACAGATACGCAGTATTTT. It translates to CASSRQASTDTQYF.

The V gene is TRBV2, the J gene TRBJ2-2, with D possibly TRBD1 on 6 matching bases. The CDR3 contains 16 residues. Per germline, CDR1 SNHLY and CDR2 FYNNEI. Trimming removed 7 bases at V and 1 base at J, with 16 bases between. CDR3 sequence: CASTVPDSLNTGELFF. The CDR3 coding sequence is TGTGCCAGCACTGTACCGGACAGCCTGAACACCGGGGAGCTGTTTTTT.

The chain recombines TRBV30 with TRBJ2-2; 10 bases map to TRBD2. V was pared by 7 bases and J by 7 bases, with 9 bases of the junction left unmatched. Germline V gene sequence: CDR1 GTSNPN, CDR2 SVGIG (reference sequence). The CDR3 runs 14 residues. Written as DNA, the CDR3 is TGTGCCTTTGCAGCGGGAGGGCCGATCGGGGAGCTGTTTTTT. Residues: CAFAAGGPIGELFF.

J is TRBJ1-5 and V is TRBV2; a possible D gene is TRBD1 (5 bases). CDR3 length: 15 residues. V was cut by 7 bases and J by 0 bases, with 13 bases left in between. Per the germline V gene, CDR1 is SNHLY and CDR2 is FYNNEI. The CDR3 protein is CASTLTEYSNQPQHF. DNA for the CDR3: TGTGCCAGCACTTTGACAGAGTATAGCAATCAGCCCCAGCATTTT.

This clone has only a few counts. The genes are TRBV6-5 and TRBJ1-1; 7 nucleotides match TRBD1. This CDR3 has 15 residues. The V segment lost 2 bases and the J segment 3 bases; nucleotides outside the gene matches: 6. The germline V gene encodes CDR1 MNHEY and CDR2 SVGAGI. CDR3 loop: CASSYRDRVYTEAFF. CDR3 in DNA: TGTGCCAGCAGTTACCGCGACAGGGTGTACACTGAAGCTTTCTTT.

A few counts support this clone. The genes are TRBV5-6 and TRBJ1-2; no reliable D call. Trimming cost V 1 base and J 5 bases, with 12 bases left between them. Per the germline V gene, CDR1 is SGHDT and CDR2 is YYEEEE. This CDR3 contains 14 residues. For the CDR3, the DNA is TGTGCCAGCAGCTTGAAACAGAGCGGGTATGGCTACACCTTC. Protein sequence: CASSLKQSGYGYTF.

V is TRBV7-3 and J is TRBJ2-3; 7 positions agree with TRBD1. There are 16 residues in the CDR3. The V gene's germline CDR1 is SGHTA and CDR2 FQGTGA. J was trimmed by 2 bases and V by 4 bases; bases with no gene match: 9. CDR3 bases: TGTGCCAGCAGCTCGAAACCGGGACAGCCCACAGATACGCAGTATTTT. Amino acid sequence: CASSSKPGQPTDTQYF.

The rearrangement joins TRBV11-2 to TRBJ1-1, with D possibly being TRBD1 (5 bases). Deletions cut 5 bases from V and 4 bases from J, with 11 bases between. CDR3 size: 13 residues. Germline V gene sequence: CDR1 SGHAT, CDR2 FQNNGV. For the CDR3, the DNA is TGTGCCAGCAGCCCCCGGGGGGGCACTGAAGCTTTCTTT. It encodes CASSPRGGTEAFF.

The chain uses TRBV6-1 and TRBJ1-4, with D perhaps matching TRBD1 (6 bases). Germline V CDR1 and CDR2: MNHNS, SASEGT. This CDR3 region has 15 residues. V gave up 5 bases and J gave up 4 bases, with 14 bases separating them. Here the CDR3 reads CASSSEQGLNEKLFF. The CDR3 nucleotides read TGTGCCAGCAGTTCGGAACAGGGCCTTAATGAAAAACTGTTTTTT.

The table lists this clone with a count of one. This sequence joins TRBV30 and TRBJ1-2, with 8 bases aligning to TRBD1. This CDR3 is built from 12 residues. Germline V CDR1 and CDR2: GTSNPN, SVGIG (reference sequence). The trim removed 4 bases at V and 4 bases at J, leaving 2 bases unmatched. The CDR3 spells CAWTQGGYGYTF. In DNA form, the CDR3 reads TGTGCCTGGACACAGGGGGGCTATGGCTACACCTTC.

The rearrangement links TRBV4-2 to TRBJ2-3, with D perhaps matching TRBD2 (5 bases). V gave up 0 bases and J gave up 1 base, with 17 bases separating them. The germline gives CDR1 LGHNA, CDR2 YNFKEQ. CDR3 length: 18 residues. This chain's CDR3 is CASSQDEQDSARTDTQYF. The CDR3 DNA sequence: TGTGCCAGCAGCCAAGACGAGCAAGATAGCGCTCGCACAGATACGCAGTATTTT.